The rows below give T cell receptor beta chains drawn from one sample of a study of beta chain features in type 1 diabetes. Profiling relied on immunoSEQ multiplex PCR, and the TCRdb table lists in-frame clones only, not all of them. The data show under 450,000 clones, with roughly 14% seen just once and roughly 0.04% held by the top ten. Material for sequencing was naive CD4+ T cells from blood. The source is a man aged 30 to 45 in good health. Each CDR3 is given with its conserved first and last residue. Fields, in order: clone size, V gene, D gene, J gene, CDR3 protein, CDR3 DNA. The D gene is left open where the match is weak. Not all rows give a size; the values are once, few, many and, for expanded clones, a class.

clone_size: few
v_call: TRBV5-1
d_call: TRBD2
j_call: TRBJ2-3
cdr3_aa: CASGPTSGSTDTQYF
cdr3_nt: TGCGCCAGCGGACCCACTAGCGGAAGCACAGATACGCAGTATTTT

clone_size: few
v_call: TRBV7-6
d_call: -
j_call: TRBJ2-1
cdr3_aa: CASSLRDQSSYNEQFF
cdr3_nt: TGTGCCAGCAGCTTACGGGACCAGAGCTCCTACAATGAGCAGTTCTTC

clone_size: -
v_call: TRBV18
d_call: -
j_call: TRBJ2-5
cdr3_aa: CASSPLGEETQYF
cdr3_nt: TGTGCCAGCTCACCTCTGGGGGAAGAGACCCAGTACTTC

clone_size: -
v_call: TRBV18
d_call: -
j_call: TRBJ2-3
cdr3_aa: CASSLIPPPQDTQYF
cdr3_nt: TGTGCCAGCTCACTGATCCCGCCTCCCCAAGATACGCAGTATTTT

clone_size: -
v_call: TRBV11-2
d_call: -
j_call: TRBJ2-2
cdr3_aa: CASSLGWPGELFF
cdr3_nt: TGTGCCAGCAGCTTAGGGTGGCCCGGGGAGCTGTTTTTT

clone_size: -
v_call: TRBV23-1
d_call: -
j_call: TRBJ1-3
cdr3_aa: CASSQSPGREGNTIYF
cdr3_nt: TGCGCCAGCAGTCAATCCCCGGGACGGGAGGGAAACACCATATATTTT

clone_size: -
v_call: TRBV9
d_call: TRBD1
j_call: TRBJ2-1
cdr3_aa: CASSISGQGDNEQFF
cdr3_nt: TGTGCCAGCAGTATATCGGGACAGGGGGACAATGAGCAGTTCTTC

clone_size: -
v_call: TRBV29-1
d_call: -
j_call: TRBJ2-2
cdr3_aa: CSVEENTGELFF
cdr3_nt: TGCAGCGTTGAGGAGAACACCGGGGAGCTGTTTTTT

clone_size: -
v_call: TRBV4-3
d_call: TRBD1
j_call: TRBJ1-1
cdr3_aa: CASSRDRGLDEAFF
cdr3_nt: TGCGCCAGCAGCCGGGACAGGGGGCTGGATGAAGCTTTCTTT

clone_size: few
v_call: TRBV5-1
d_call: -
j_call: TRBJ2-1
cdr3_aa: CASSLTLDRRQFF
cdr3_nt: TGCGCCAGCAGCCTCACCTTAGACAGAAGGCAGTTCTTC

clone_size: few
v_call: TRBV29-1
d_call: TRBD2
j_call: TRBJ2-2
cdr3_aa: CSGGGTSGSMGELFF
cdr3_nt: TGCAGCGGTGGAGGGACTAGCGGGAGTATGGGGGAGCTGTTTTTT

clone_size: -
v_call: TRBV11-2
d_call: -
j_call: TRBJ2-1
cdr3_aa: CASSLDPRGGLRNEQFF
cdr3_nt: TGTGCCAGCAGCTTAGATCCCAGGGGCGGCCTTAGGAATGAGCAGTTCTTC

clone_size: few
v_call: TRBV4-1
d_call: -
j_call: TRBJ2-2
cdr3_aa: CASSQGATTGELFF
cdr3_nt: TGCGCCAGCAGCCAAGGTGCAACGACCGGGGAGCTGTTTTTT

clone_size: -
v_call: TRBV19
d_call: -
j_call: TRBJ2-3
cdr3_aa: CASSTPSDTQYF
cdr3_nt: TGTGCCAGTAGTACCCCGTCGGATACGCAGTATTTT

clone_size: -
v_call: TRBV7-2
d_call: -
j_call: TRBJ1-5
cdr3_aa: CASSLGLWDQPQHF
cdr3_nt: TGTGCCAGCAGCTTAGGATTGTGGGATCAGCCCCAGCATTTT

clone_size: few
v_call: TRBV7-9
d_call: -
j_call: TRBJ2-5
cdr3_aa: CASSLLDLRRGLRETQYF
cdr3_nt: TGTGCCAGCAGCTTACTGGACCTCAGAAGAGGGTTGAGAGAGACCCAGTACTTC

clone_size: -
v_call: TRBV12-5
d_call: -
j_call: TRBJ1-5
cdr3_aa: CASGLVLWTESNQPQHF
cdr3_nt: TGTGCTAGTGGTTTGGTACTATGGACAGAGAGCAATCAGCCCCAGCATTTT

clone_size: few
v_call: TRBV29-1
d_call: -
j_call: TRBJ1-1
cdr3_aa: CSGLLGVMNTEAFF
cdr3_nt: TGCAGCGGACTCCTTGGGGTCATGAACACTGAAGCTTTCTTT

clone_size: -
v_call: TRBV2
d_call: TRBD2
j_call: TRBJ2-5
cdr3_aa: CASRPTSGPYQETQYF
cdr3_nt: TGTGCCAGCAGACCAACTAGCGGCCCGTACCAAGAGACCCAGTACTTC

clone_size: few
v_call: TRBV7-2
d_call: -
j_call: TRBJ2-1
cdr3_aa: CASSPIYSSYNEQFF
cdr3_nt: TGTGCCAGCAGCCCGATTTATAGCTCCTACAATGAGCAGTTCTTC

clone_size: -
v_call: TRBV10-3
d_call: TRBD1
j_call: TRBJ2-5
cdr3_aa: CAIGQGAGETQYF
cdr3_nt: TGTGCCATCGGACAGGGGGCAGGGGAGACCCAGTACTTC

clone_size: -
v_call: TRBV6-1
d_call: -
j_call: TRBJ2-3
cdr3_aa: CASDLLRSTQYF
cdr3_nt: TGTGCCAGCGACCTCCTGAGGTCGACGCAGTATTTT

clone_size: -
v_call: TRBV30
d_call: -
j_call: TRBJ2-3
cdr3_aa: CAWSVLGLESVTQYF
cdr3_nt: TGTGCCTGGAGTGTATTGGGGCTAGAGTCGGTCACGCAGTATTTT

clone_size: few
v_call: TRBV5-4
d_call: -
j_call: TRBJ2-1
cdr3_aa: CASSLGSWVGEQFF
cdr3_nt: TGTGCCAGCAGCTTGGGTTCATGGGTGGGTGAGCAGTTCTTC

clone_size: -
v_call: TRBV5-1
d_call: -
j_call: TRBJ1-2
cdr3_aa: CASSLEGLDGYTF
cdr3_nt: TGCGCCAGCAGCTTGGAGGGGTTGGATGGCTACACCTTC

clone_size: few
v_call: TRBV29-1
d_call: -
j_call: TRBJ1-1
cdr3_aa: CSVARANTEAFF
cdr3_nt: TGCAGCGTTGCCCGGGCAAACACTGAAGCTTTCTTT

clone_size: -
v_call: TRBV6-6
d_call: -
j_call: TRBJ2-7
cdr3_aa: CASRKDYEQYF
cdr3_nt: TGTGCCAGCAGAAAGGACTACGAGCAGTACTTC

clone_size: -
v_call: TRBV29-1
d_call: TRBD2
j_call: TRBJ2-2
cdr3_aa: CSSREGTGELFF
cdr3_nt: TGCAGCTCCCGGGAGGGCACCGGGGAGCTGTTTTTT

clone_size: few
v_call: TRBV18
d_call: -
j_call: TRBJ2-3
cdr3_aa: CASSPQGQSTDTQYF
cdr3_nt: TGTGCCAGCTCCCCACAAGGACAGAGCACAGATACGCAGTATTTT

clone_size: -
v_call: TRBV19
d_call: -
j_call: TRBJ2-5
cdr3_aa: CASSIAQVDETQYF
cdr3_nt: TGTGCCAGTAGTATAGCACAAGTAGATGAGACCCAGTACTTC

clone_size: few
v_call: TRBV7-9
d_call: -
j_call: TRBJ2-3
cdr3_aa: CASSLGRTDTQYF
cdr3_nt: TGTGCCAGCAGCTTAGGACGCACAGATACGCAGTATTTT

clone_size: few
v_call: TRBV7-2
d_call: -
j_call: TRBJ1-1
cdr3_aa: CASSFWADREAFF
cdr3_nt: TGTGCCAGCAGCTTCTGGGCGGATCGAGAAGCTTTCTTT

clone_size: few
v_call: TRBV7-6
d_call: TRBD2
j_call: TRBJ2-3
cdr3_aa: CASSEGSGRRNTQYF
cdr3_nt: TGTGCCAGCAGCGAAGGTAGCGGGAGACGAAATACGCAGTATTTT

clone_size: -
v_call: TRBV7-2
d_call: TRBD2
j_call: TRBJ2-3
cdr3_aa: CASSLTRDYYF
cdr3_nt: TGTGCCAGCAGCTTAACCCGGGACTACTATTTT

clone_size: few
v_call: TRBV7-2
d_call: -
j_call: TRBJ2-1
cdr3_aa: CASSLGNEQFF
cdr3_nt: TGTGCCAGCAGCCTAGGAAATGAGCAGTTCTTC

clone_size: -
v_call: TRBV30
d_call: -
j_call: TRBJ1-1
cdr3_aa: CAWRWRLNTEAFF
cdr3_nt: TGTGCCTGGCGGTGGAGGCTGAACACTGAAGCTTTCTTT

clone_size: -
v_call: TRBV7-2
d_call: -
j_call: TRBJ1-5
cdr3_aa: CASSLEGRVDQPQHF
cdr3_nt: TGTGCCAGCAGCTTAGAGGGGCGCGTGGATCAGCCCCAGCATTTT

clone_size: -
v_call: TRBV30
d_call: -
j_call: TRBJ1-3
cdr3_aa: CAWSRGDSGNTIYF
cdr3_nt: TGTGCCTGGAGTCGGGGGGATTCAGGAAACACCATATATTTT

clone_size: few
v_call: TRBV9
d_call: -
j_call: TRBJ2-3
cdr3_aa: CASSVEVGADTQYF
cdr3_nt: TGTGCCAGCAGCGTAGAAGTCGGAGCAGATACGCAGTATTTT

clone_size: few
v_call: TRBV20-1
d_call: -
j_call: TRBJ1-2
cdr3_aa: CSAEDTYGYTF
cdr3_nt: TGCAGTGCGGAGGACACGTATGGCTACACCTTC

clone_size: few
v_call: TRBV10-3
d_call: -
j_call: TRBJ1-1
cdr3_aa: CAISVGGDGTEAFF
cdr3_nt: TGTGCCATCAGTGTCGGGGGGGACGGCACTGAAGCTTTCTTT

clone_size: few
v_call: TRBV15
d_call: -
j_call: TRBJ1-4
cdr3_aa: CATSKIGGFEKLFF
cdr3_nt: TGTGCCACCAGCAAAATCGGCGGATTCGAAAAACTGTTTTTT

clone_size: few
v_call: TRBV5-6
d_call: -
j_call: TRBJ2-7
cdr3_aa: CASSGPTGTYEQYF
cdr3_nt: TGTGCCAGCAGCGGGCCCACAGGGACCTACGAGCAGTACTTC

clone_size: few
v_call: TRBV25-1
d_call: -
j_call: TRBJ1-4
cdr3_aa: CASSDIEGTVPGSRLFF
cdr3_nt: TGTGCCAGCAGTGATATTGAGGGGACTGTACCGGGAAGCAGACTGTTTTTT

clone_size: -
v_call: TRBV18
d_call: -
j_call: TRBJ2-3
cdr3_aa: CASSPLALTDTQYF
cdr3_nt: TGTGCCAGCTCACCACTAGCGTTAACAGATACGCAGTATTTT

clone_size: -
v_call: TRBV7-9
d_call: -
j_call: TRBJ1-1
cdr3_aa: CASSFQGTAEAFF
cdr3_nt: TGTGCCAGCAGCTTCCAAGGGACGGCTGAAGCTTTCTTT

clone_size: -
v_call: TRBV9
d_call: -
j_call: TRBJ2-3
cdr3_aa: CASSVTRDTDTQYF
cdr3_nt: TGTGCCAGCAGCGTCACCCGAGACACAGATACGCAGTATTTT

clone_size: -
v_call: TRBV4-2
d_call: -
j_call: TRBJ2-4
cdr3_aa: CASSQGRENIQYF
cdr3_nt: TGTGCCAGCAGCCAGGGACGGGAAAACATTCAGTACTTC

clone_size: few
v_call: TRBV29-1
d_call: -
j_call: TRBJ1-1
cdr3_aa: CSVANTEAFF
cdr3_nt: TGCAGCGTTGCAAACACTGAAGCTTTCTTT